This T cell receptor beta chain was recorded in a study of blood T cell repertoires in COVID-19. On the study more broadly: Samples of COVID-19 (acute and convalescent) were obtained from the United States, Italy and Spain.

Measured with immunoSEQ multiplex PCR; TCRdb has only the in-frame clones, and not every one. The sample includes hundreds of thousands of clones, 75% to 90% seen only once; the top ten take around 0.8%. Germline loops: CDR1 SQVTM, CDR2 ANQGSEA. CDR3 length equals 15 residues. V lost 3 bases and J lost 4; bases outside the gene matches: 9. The TCR comes from a man aged 45-65 years who had been exposed to COVID-19. Sequences were obtained from PBMCs or T cells enriched from blood (not recorded which). The genes are TRBV29-1 and TRBJ2-5, with TRBD2 identical over 9 bases. CDR3 coding DNA: TGCAGCGTTGATGCTAGCGGGGCCCCCTTAGAGACCCAGTACTTC. Its translation is CSVDASGAPLETQYF. The complete variable domain, with remaining parts taken from reference TRBV29-1 and TRBJ2-5, reads SAVISQKPSRDICQRGTSLTIQCQVDSQVTMMFWYRQQPGQSLTLIATANQGSEATYESGFVIDKFPISRPNLTFSTLTVSNMSPEDSSIYLCSVDASGAPLETQYFGPGTRLLVL.